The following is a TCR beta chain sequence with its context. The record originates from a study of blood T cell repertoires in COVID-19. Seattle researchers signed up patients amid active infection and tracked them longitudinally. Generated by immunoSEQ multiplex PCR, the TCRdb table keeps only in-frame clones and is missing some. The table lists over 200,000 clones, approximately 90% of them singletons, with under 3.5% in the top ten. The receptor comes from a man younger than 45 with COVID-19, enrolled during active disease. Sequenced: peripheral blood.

The CDR3 DNA is TGTGCCAGCAGTTTTACTCTCCCAGGGCTAGCGGGAGACCTTGATGAGCAGTTCTTC. Its translation: CASSFTLPGLAGDLDEQFF. The chain has TRBV27 and TRBJ2-1; 10 nucleotides agree with TRBD2. The CDR3 has 19 residues. Trimming removed 3 bases from V and 8 bases from J; junction bases left unmatched: 19. Germline values: CDR1 MNHEY, CDR2 SMNVEV (reference sequence).